The rows below give T cell receptor beta chains drawn from one sample of a study of blood T cell repertoires in COVID-19. The method was immunoSEQ multiplex PCR; TCRdb's version includes in-frame clones alone and lacks a portion of them. Counted here are 200,000 to 300,000 clones, around 83% occurring once; the ten biggest clones make up around an eighth. Sequenced input: peripheral blood. The receptors shown here come from a woman in her fifties or sixties with active or convalescent COVID-19. CDR3s include the opening cysteine and the closing phenylalanine or tryptophan. The D gene is left open where the match is weak. Not all rows give a size; the values are once, few, many and, for expanded clones, a class.

J: TRBJ1-4
size: NA
V: TRBV6-5
D: TRBD1
DNA: TGTGCCAGCACCAGGACAGGGGGTGAAAAACTGTTTTTT
CDR3: CASTRTGGEKLFF

J: TRBJ1-5
size: NA
V: TRBV7-9
D: NA
DNA: TGTGCCAGCAGCCGAGAAGCGGACCAGCCCCAGCATTTT
CDR3: CASSREADQPQHF

J: TRBJ2-5
size: few
V: TRBV6-1
D: TRBD2
DNA: TGTGCCAGCAGTGAAGCGGGTAGCGGGGGGGGGCAAGAGACCCAGTACTTC
CDR3: CASSEAGSGGGQETQYF

J: TRBJ1-5
size: few
V: TRBV5-5
D: NA
DNA: TGTGCCAGCAGCCGCGGGGGGGCCGGCCAGCCCCAGCATTTT
CDR3: CASSRGGAGQPQHF

J: TRBJ2-5
size: NA
V: TRBV6-1
D: NA
DNA: TGTGCCAGCAGTCTCTTGGGGGGACAAGAGACCCAGTACTTC
CDR3: CASSLLGGQETQYF

J: TRBJ1-1
size: NA
V: TRBV7-9
D: NA
DNA: TGTGCCAGCAGCAACCCGGACAGGAACACTGAAGCTTTCTTT
CDR3: CASSNPDRNTEAFF

J: TRBJ1-2
size: NA
V: TRBV7-8
D: TRBD1
DNA: TGTGCCAGCAGCACCGGGACAGGGGTTTACTATGGCTACACCTTC
CDR3: CASSTGTGVYYGYTF

J: TRBJ2-7
size: NA
V: TRBV4-1
D: TRBD1
DNA: TGCGCCAGCAGCCAGAGACAGGGGCTTCGGGACGAGCAGTACTTC
CDR3: CASSQRQGLRDEQYF

J: TRBJ1-6
size: NA
V: TRBV20-1
D: NA
DNA: TGCAGTGCTAGTCCCGAACCCCTCAGGGGAAATTCACCCCTCCACTTT
CDR3: CSASPEPLRGNSPLHF

J: TRBJ1-1
size: NA
V: TRBV5-1
D: NA
DNA: TGCGCCAGCAGCCCGACGGGAATTAACACTGAAGCTTTCTTT
CDR3: CASSPTGINTEAFF

J: TRBJ1-2
size: NA
V: TRBV7-8
D: NA
DNA: TGTGCCAGCAGCTTATTGGGGACAAGTGCTAACTATGGCTACACCTTC
CDR3: CASSLLGTSANYGYTF

J: TRBJ1-2
size: NA
V: TRBV6-1
D: NA
DNA: TGTGCCAGCAGTGACCTAGGCAGGGAAGGGTATGGCTACACCTTC
CDR3: CASSDLGREGYGYTF

J: TRBJ2-3
size: NA
V: TRBV6-6
D: TRBD1
DNA: TGTGCCAGCAGACGAGGGGGGACAGGGGGCCATTCGATCACAGATACGCAGTATTTT
CDR3: CASRRGGTGGHSITDTQYF

J: TRBJ1-1
size: NA
V: TRBV19
D: TRBD1
DNA: TGTGCCAGTAGTACGACAGGGGACACTGAAGCTTTCTTT
CDR3: CASSTTGDTEAFF

J: TRBJ2-3
size: NA
V: TRBV6-1
D: NA
DNA: TGTGCCAGCAGTGAAGACGCGGGGATTTATGTCACAGATACGCAGTATTTT
CDR3: CASSEDAGIYVTDTQYF

J: TRBJ2-7
size: NA
V: TRBV3-1/TRBV3-2
D: NA
DNA: TGTGCCAGCAGCCAACTTGACATATCCTACGAGCAGTACTTC
CDR3: CASSQLDISYEQYF

J: TRBJ2-1
size: NA
V: TRBV19
D: TRBD2
DNA: TGTGCCAGTAGTATAGGCGGGGGACTCCCAAATGAGCAGTTCTTC
CDR3: CASSIGGGLPNEQFF

J: TRBJ2-1
size: NA
V: TRBV5-6
D: NA
DNA: TGTGCCAGCAGCTCCGGGACAATATACAATGAGCAGTTCTTC
CDR3: CASSSGTIYNEQFF

J: TRBJ2-3
size: NA
V: TRBV5-6
D: TRBD2
DNA: TGTGCCAGCAGCGCGGGACTAGCGGGGGGCACAGATACGCAGTATTTT
CDR3: CASSAGLAGGTDTQYF

J: TRBJ2-7
size: few
V: TRBV7-2
D: NA
DNA: TGTGCCAGCAGCTTAGGGGGCAGTTTCTACGAGCAGTACTTC
CDR3: CASSLGGSFYEQYF

J: TRBJ1-1
size: NA
V: TRBV19
D: TRBD1
DNA: TGTGCCAGTAACCCGGGACAGGGGAGAACTGAAGCTTTCTTT
CDR3: CASNPGQGRTEAFF

J: TRBJ2-3
size: NA
V: TRBV6-2/TRBV6-3
D: NA
DNA: TGTGCCAGCAGCCACCGGGAAACCGATACGCAGTATTTT
CDR3: CASSHRETDTQYF